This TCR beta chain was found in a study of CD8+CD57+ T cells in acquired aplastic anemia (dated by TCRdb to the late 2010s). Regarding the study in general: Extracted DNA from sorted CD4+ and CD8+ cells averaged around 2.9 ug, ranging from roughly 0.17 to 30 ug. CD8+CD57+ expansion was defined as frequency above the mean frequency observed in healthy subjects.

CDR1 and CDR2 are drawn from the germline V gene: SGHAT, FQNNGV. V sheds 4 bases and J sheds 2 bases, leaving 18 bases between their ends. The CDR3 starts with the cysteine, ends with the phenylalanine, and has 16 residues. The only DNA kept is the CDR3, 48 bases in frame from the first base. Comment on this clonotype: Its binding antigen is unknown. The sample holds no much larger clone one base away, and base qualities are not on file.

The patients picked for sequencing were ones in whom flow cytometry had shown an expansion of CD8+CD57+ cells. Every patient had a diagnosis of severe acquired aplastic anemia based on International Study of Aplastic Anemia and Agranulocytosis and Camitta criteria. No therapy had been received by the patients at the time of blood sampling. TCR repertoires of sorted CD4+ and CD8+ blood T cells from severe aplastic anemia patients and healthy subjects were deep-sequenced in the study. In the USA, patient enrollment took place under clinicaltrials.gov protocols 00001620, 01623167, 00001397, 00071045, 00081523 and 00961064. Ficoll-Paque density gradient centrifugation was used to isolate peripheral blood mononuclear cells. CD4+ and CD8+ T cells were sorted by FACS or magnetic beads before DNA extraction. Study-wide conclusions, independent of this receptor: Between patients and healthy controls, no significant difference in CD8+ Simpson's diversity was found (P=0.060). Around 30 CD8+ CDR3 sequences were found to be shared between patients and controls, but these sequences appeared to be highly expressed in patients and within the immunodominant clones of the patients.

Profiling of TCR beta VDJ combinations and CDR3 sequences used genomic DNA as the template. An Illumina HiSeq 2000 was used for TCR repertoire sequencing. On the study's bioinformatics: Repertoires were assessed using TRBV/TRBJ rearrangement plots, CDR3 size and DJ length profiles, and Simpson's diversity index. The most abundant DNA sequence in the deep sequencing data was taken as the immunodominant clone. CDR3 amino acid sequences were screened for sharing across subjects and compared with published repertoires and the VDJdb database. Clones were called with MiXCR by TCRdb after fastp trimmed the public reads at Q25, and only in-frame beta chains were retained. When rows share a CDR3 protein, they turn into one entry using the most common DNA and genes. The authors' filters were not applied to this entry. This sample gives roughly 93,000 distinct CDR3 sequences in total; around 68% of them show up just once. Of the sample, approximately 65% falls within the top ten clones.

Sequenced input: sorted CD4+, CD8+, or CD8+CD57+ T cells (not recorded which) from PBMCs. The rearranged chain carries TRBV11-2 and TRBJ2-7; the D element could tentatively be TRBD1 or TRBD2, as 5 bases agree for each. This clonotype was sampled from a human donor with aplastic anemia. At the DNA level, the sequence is TGTGCCAGCAGCTCCCCGTGGCCGGGACGCACCTACGAGCAGTACTTC. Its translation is CASSSPWPGRTYEQYF.